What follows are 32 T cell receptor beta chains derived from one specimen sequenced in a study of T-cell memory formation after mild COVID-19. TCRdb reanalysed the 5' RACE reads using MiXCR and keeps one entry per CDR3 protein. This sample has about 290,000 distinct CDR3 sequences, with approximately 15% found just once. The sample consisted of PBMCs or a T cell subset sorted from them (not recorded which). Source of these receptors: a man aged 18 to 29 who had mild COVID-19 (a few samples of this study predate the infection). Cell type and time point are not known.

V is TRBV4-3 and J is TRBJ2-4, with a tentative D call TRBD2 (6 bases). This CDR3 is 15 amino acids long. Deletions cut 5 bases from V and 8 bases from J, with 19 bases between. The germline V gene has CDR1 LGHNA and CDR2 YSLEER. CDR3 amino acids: CASSSRGAGGDIQYF. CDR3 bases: TGCGCCAGCAGCTCCCGTGGAGCCGGCGGGGACATTCAGTACTTC.

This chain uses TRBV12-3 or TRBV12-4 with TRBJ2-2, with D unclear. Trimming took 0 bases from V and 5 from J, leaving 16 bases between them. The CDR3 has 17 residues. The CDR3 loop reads CASSLASLSWRTGELFF. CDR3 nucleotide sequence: TGTGCCAGCAGTTTAGCGAGCTTGTCCTGGCGGACCGGGGAGCTGTTTTTT.

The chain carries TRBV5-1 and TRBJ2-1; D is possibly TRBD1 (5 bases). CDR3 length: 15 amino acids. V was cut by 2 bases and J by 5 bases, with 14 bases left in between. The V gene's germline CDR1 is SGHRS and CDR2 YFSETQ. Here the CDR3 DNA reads TGCGCCAGCAGCTTCCCAAAGGGGTCCAACAATGAGCAGTTCTTC. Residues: CASSFPKGSNNEQFF.

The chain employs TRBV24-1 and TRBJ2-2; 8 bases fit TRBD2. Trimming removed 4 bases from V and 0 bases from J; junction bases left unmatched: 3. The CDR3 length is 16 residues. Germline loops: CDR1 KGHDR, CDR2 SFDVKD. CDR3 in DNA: TGTGCCACCAGTGACCCGGGGGGGGCGAACACCGGGGAGCTGTTTTTT. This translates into CATSDPGGANTGELFF.

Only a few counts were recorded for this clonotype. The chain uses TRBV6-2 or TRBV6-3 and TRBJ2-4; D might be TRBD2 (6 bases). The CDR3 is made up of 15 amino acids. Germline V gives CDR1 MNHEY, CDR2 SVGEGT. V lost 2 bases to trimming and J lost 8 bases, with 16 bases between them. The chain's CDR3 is CASSYRGKGLDIQYF. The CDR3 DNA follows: TGTGCCAGCAGTTACCGGGGGAAGGGTCTGGACATTCAGTACTTC.

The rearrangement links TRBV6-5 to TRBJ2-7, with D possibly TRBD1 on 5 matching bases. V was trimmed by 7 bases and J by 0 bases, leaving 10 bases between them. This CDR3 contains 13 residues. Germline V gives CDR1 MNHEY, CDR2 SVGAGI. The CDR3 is CASKGQHSYEQYF. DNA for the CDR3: TGTGCCAGCAAGGGGCAGCACTCCTACGAGCAGTACTTC.

This CDR3 is CASSLEGATTDTQYF. CDR3 nucleotide sequence: TGCGCCAGCAGCTTGGAGGGGGCAACGACAGATACGCAGTATTTT. The chain joins TRBV5-1 to TRBJ2-3; TRBD1 agrees at 7 bases. The V segment lost 0 bases and the J segment 3 bases; nucleotides outside the gene matches: 4. From germline, CDR1 is SGHRS and CDR2 YFSETQ. The CDR3 has 15 amino acids.

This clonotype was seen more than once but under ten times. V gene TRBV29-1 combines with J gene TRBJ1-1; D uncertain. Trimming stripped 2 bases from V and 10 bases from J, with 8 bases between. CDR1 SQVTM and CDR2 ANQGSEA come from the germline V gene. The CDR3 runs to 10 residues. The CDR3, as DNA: TGCAGCGTTGAATCTCCGACAGCTTTCTTT. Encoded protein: CSVESPTAFF.

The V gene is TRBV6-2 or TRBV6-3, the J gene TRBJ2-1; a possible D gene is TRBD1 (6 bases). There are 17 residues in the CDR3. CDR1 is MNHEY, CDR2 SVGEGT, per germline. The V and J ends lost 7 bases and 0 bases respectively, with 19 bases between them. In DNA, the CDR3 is TGTGCCAGCACCCTCAGAGTCCGGACAGACTCCTACAATGAGCAGTTCTTC. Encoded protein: CASTLRVRTDSYNEQFF.

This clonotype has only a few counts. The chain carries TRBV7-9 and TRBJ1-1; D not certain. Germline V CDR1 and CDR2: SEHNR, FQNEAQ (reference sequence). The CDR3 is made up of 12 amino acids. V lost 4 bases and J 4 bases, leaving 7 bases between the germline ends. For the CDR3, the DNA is TGTGCCAGCAGCTCCAACCCCACTGAAGCTTTCTTT. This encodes CASSSNPTEAFF.

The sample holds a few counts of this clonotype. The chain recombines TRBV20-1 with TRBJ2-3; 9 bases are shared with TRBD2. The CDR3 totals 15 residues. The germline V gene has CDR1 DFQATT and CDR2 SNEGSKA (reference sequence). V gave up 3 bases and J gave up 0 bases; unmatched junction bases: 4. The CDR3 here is CSARRGGTSTDTQYF. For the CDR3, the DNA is TGCAGTGCTAGGCGGGGGGGAACTAGCACAGATACGCAGTATTTT.

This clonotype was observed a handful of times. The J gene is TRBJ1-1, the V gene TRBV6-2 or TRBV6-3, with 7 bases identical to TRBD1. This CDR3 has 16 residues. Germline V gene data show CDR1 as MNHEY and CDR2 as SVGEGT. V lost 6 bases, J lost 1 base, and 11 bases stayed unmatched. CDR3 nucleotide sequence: TGTGCCAGCAGCCGCTTTGCAGGGGGTGCGAACACTGAAGCTTTCTTT. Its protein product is CASSRFAGGANTEAFF.

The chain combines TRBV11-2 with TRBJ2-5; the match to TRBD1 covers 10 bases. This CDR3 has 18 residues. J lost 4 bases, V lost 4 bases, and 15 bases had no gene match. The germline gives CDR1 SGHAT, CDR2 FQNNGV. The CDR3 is CASSYEHGATGGRETQYF. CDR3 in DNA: TGTGCCAGCAGCTACGAACATGGCGCGACAGGGGGCCGAGAGACCCAGTACTTC.

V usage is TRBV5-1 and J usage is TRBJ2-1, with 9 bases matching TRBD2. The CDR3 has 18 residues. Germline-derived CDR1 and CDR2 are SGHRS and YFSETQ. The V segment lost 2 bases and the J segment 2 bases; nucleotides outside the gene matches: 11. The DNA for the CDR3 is TGCGCCAGCAGCTTCGGGAGGAGAGCGGGGGGTACCTACAATGAGCAGTTCTTC. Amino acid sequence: CASSFGRRAGGTYNEQFF.

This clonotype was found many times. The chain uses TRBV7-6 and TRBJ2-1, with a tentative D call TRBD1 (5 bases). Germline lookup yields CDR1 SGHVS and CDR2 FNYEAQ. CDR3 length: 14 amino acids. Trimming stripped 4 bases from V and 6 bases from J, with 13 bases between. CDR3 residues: CASSSWQGSNEQFF. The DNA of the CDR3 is TGTGCCAGCAGCTCTTGGCAGGGAAGCAATGAGCAGTTCTTC.

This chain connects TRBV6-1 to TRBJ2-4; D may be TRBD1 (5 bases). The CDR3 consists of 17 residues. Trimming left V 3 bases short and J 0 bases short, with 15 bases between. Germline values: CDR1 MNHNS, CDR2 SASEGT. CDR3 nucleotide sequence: TGTGCCAGCAGTGAGTGGGGCGGCGGATTAGCCAAAAACATTCAGTACTTC. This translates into CASSEWGGGLAKNIQYF.

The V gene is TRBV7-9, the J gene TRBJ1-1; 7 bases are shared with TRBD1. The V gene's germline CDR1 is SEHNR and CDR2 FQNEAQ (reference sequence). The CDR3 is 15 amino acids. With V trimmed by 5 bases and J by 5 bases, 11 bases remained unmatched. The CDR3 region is CASSPQTGPGTEAFF. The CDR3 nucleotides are TGTGCCAGCAGCCCCCAGACAGGGCCGGGTACTGAAGCTTTCTTT.

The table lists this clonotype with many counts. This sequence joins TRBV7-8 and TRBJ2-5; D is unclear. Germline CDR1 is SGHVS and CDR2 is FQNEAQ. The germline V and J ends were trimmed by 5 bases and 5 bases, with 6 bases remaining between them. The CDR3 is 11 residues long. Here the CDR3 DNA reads TGTGCCAGCAGCCCGTGGGAGACCCAGTACTTC. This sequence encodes CASSPWETQYF.

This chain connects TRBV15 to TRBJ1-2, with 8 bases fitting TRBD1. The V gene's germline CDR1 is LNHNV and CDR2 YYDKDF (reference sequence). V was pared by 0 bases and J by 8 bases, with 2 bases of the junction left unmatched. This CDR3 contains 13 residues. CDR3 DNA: TGTGCCACCAGCAGAGATTGGGACAGGGGCTACACCTTC. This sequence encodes CATSRDWDRGYTF.

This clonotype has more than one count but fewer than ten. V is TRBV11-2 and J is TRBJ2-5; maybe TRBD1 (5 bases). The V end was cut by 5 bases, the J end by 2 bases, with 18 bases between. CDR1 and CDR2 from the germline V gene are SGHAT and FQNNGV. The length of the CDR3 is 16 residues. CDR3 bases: TGTGCCAGCAGCCCCTCGGCAGGGCGCTTACAAGAGACCCAGTACTTC. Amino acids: CASSPSAGRLQETQYF.

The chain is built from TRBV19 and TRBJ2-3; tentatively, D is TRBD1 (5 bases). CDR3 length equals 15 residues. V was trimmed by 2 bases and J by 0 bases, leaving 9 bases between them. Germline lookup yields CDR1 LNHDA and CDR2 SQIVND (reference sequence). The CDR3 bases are TGTGCCAGTAGTATAATGGCAGGGAGCACAGATACGCAGTATTTT. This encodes CASSIMAGSTDTQYF. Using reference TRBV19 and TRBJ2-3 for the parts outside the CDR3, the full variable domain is DGGITQSPKYLFRKEGQNVTLSCEQNLNHDAMYWYRQDPGQGLRLIYYSQIVNDFQKGDIAEGYSVSREKKESFPLTVTSAQKNPTAFYLCASSIMAGSTDTQYFGPGTRLTVL.

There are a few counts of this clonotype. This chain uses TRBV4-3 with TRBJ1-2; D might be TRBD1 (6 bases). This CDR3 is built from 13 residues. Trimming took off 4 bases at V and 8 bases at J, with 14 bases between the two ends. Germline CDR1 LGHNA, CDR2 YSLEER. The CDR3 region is CASSPTHRDGYTF. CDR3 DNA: TGCGCCAGCAGCCCGACCCACAGGGACGGCTACACCTTC.

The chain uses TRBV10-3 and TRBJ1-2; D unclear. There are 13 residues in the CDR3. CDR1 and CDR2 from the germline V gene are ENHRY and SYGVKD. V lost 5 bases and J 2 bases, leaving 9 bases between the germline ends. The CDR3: CAISQEENYGYTF. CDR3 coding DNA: TGTGCCATCAGTCAGGAGGAGAACTATGGCTACACCTTC.

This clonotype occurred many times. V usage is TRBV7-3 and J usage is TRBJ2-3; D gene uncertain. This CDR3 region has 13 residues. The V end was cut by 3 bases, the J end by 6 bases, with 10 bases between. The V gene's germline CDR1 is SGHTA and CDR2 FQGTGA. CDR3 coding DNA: TGTGCCAGCAGCTTCAGTACGTTGGATACGCAGTATTTT. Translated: CASSFSTLDTQYF.

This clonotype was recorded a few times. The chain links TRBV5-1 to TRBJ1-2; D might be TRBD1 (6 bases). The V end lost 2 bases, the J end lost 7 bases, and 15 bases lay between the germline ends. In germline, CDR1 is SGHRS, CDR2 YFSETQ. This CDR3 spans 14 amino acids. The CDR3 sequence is CASSLRTDPVGYTF. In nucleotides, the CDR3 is TGCGCCAGCAGCTTAAGGACAGACCCCGTTGGCTACACCTTC.

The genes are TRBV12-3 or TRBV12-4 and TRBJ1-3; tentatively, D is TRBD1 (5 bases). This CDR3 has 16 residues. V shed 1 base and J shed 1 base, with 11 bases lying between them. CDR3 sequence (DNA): TGTGCCAGCAGTTTAGGGGGGTCGGCTTCTGGAAACACCATATATTTT. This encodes CASSLGGSASGNTIYF.

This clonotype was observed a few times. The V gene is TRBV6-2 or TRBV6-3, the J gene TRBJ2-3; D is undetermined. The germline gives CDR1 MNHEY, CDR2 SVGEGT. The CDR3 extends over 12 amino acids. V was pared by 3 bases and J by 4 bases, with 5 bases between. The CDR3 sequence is CASSYIPDTQYF. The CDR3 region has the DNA TGTGCCAGCAGTTATATCCCAGATACGCAGTATTTT.

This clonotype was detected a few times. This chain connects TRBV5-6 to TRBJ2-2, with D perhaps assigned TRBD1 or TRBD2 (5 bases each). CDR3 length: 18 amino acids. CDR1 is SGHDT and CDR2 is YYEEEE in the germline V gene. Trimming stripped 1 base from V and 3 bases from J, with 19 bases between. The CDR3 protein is CASSLRDRGSLYTGELFF. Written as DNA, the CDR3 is TGTGCCAGCAGCTTGAGGGACCGCGGATCCCTTTACACCGGGGAGCTGTTTTTT.

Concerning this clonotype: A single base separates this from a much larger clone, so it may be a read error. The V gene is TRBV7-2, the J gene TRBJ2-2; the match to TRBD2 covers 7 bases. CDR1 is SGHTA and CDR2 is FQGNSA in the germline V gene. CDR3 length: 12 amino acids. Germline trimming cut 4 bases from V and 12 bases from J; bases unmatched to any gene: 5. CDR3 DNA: TGTGCCAGCAGCTCGCGGGGAGGGAAGCTGTTTTTT. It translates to CASSSRGGKLFF.

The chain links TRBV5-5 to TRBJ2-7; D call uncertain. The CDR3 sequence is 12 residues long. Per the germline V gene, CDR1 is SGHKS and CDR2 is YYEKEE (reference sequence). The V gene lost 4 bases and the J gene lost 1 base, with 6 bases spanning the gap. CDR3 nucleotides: TGTGCCAGCAGCCACCTATCCTACGAGCAGTACTTC. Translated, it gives CASSHLSYEQYF.

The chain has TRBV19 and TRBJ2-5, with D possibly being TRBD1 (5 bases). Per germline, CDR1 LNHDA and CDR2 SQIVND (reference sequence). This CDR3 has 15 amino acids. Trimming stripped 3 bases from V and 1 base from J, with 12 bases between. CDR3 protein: CASSIAAGSQETQYF. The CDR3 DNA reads TGTGCCAGTAGTATTGCGGCAGGGTCCCAAGAGACCCAGTACTTC.

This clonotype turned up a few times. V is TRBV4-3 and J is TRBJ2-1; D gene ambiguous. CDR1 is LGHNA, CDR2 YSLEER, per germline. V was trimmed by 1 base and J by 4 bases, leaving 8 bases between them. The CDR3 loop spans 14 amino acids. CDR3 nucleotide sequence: TGCGCCAGCAGCCAAGTCCTCTGGTACAATGAGCAGTTCTTC. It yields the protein CASSQVLWYNEQFF.